This T cell receptor (beta chain) appears in the sequencing data of a study of T cell changes during pregnancy in multiple sclerosis. Data came from immunoSEQ multiplex PCR; TCRdb stores just in-frame clones and leaves some out. The sample holds approximately 73,000 clones, more than 80% seen once. The sample in question was CD4+ T cells from peripheral blood mononuclear cells, obtained before pregnancy. The sequence was obtained from a female donor with multiple sclerosis, enrolled in a pregnancy study.

The CDR3 is CAWSLAQNEQFF. The CDR3 DNA sequence: TGTGCCTGGAGTCTAGCGCAGAATGAGCAGTTCTTC. This chain uses TRBV30 with TRBJ2-1, with a weak D call TRBD2 (6 bases). V dropped 2 bases and J dropped 7 bases, with 9 bases sitting between them. Germline V CDR1 and CDR2: GTSNPN, SVGIG (reference sequence). The length of the CDR3 is 12 residues.